The 11 T cell receptor beta chains reported below all come from one sample, sequenced in a study of shared clonotypes between healthy human individuals. Assay: immunoSEQ multiplex PCR; the TCRdb copy retains only in-frame clones and omits some. The table includes 950,000 to 1,300,000 clones, under 80% detected once. The sequenced sample was memory CD4+ T cells sorted from blood. As for subset: CD45RA-negative fraction. All receptors derive from a man between 18 and 35 years old in good health.

This sequence joins TRBV29-1 and TRBJ1-3; D is unresolved. V lost 4 bases and J 4 bases, leaving 11 bases between the germline ends. The CDR3 totals 13 residues. The germline CDR1 and CDR2 sequences are SQVTM and ANQGSEA. The CDR3 loop is CSVVSGFGNTIYF. For the CDR3, the DNA is TGCAGCGTTGTTTCGGGTTTCGGAAACACCATATATTTT.

The gene calls are TRBV18 and TRBJ2-5; TRBD2 matches 15 bases. The germline V gene has CDR1 KGHSH and CDR2 LQKENI. The CDR3 covers 18 residues. V gave up 1 base and J gave up 1 base; unmatched junction bases: 4. The CDR3 DNA is TGTGCCAGCTCACCACGAGGACTAGCGGGAGGGATCCAAGAGACCCAGTACTTC. Translating gives CASSPRGLAGGIQETQYF.

The chain carries TRBV7-2 and TRBJ1-6; a weak D match, TRBD1 (6 bases). V was pared by 9 bases and J by 8 bases, with 17 bases between. Germline V gives CDR1 SGHTA, CDR2 FQGNSA. This CDR3 comprises 14 residues. The CDR3 sequence is CASTQGGRDSPLHF. In DNA form, the CDR3 reads TGTGCCAGTACCCAAGGGGGGAGGGATTCACCCCTCCACTTT.

The chain employs TRBV6-5 and TRBJ2-3; 11 bases are a match to TRBD2. J gave up 2 bases and V 6 bases, and 4 bases lay outside the gene matches. The CDR3 runs 15 residues. Germline V gives CDR1 MNHEY, CDR2 SVGAGI. The CDR3 spells CASRVLAGATDTQYF. In DNA, the CDR3 is TGTGCCAGCAGAGTACTAGCGGGGGCCACAGATACGCAGTATTTT.

This clone turned up a few times. The chain combines TRBV10-1 with TRBJ2-7, with D maybe TRBD1 (6 bases). CDR3 length: 14 amino acids. Between the trimmed V and J ends, which lost 4 bases and 1 base, there was a span of 11 bases. The germline V gene has CDR1 WNHNN and CDR2 SYGVQD (reference sequence). The CDR3 protein is CASSGTGSSYEQYF. The CDR3 coding sequence is TGCGCCAGCAGTGGAACAGGGAGTTCCTACGAGCAGTACTTC.

The J gene is TRBJ2-2, the V gene TRBV5-1, with TRBD1 identical over 9 bases. CDR3 length: 15 amino acids. V trimming: 3 bases; J trimming: 4 bases; junction bases outside the gene matches: 4. Germline loops: CDR1 SGHRS, CDR2 YFSETQ. The CDR3 here is CASSSSQGATGELFF. In nucleotides, the CDR3 is TGCGCCAGCAGCTCATCACAGGGGGCCACCGGGGAGCTGTTTTTT.

V usage is TRBV19 and J usage is TRBJ1-4, with 11 bases that match TRBD1. The junction had 7 bases not matched to a gene; V was cut back by 6 bases and J by 7 bases. The CDR3 extends over 15 amino acids. Looked up from germline, CDR1 is LNHDA and CDR2 is SQIVND (reference sequence). CDR3 region: CASRPLGQGVEKLFF. The DNA of the CDR3 is TGTGCCAGTAGACCACTGGGACAGGGGGTTGAAAAACTGTTTTTT.

This rearrangement joins TRBV30 to TRBJ2-4, with a possible D match to TRBD1 (7 bases). This CDR3 contains 14 residues. Trimming removed 2 bases from V and 9 bases from J, with 17 bases in between. Germline V gene data show CDR1 as GTSNPN and CDR2 as SVGIG (reference sequence). Here the CDR3 DNA reads TGTGCCTGGAGTCCCGACCAGGGGGGAGGCATTCAGTACTTC. Protein sequence: CAWSPDQGGGIQYF. Looking up the rest from reference TRBV30 and TRBJ2-4 gives the full variable domain: SQTIHQWPATLVQPVGSPLSLECTVEGTSNPNLYWYRQAAGRGLQLLFYSVGIGQISSEVPQNLSASRPQDRQFILSSKKLLLSDSGFYLCAWSPDQGGGIQYFGAGTRLSVL.

This clone showed up many times. The V call is TRBV4-1, the J call TRBJ2-2, with D possibly matching TRBD2 (6 bases). The V end lost 1 base, the J end lost 4 bases, and 10 bases lay between the germline ends. The germline V gene encodes CDR1 MGHRA and CDR2 YSYEKL. This CDR3 comprises 15 residues. The CDR3 region is CASSQVWGVTGELFF. As DNA, the CDR3 is TGCGCCAGCAGCCAAGTGTGGGGGGTCACCGGGGAGCTGTTTTTT.

This chain connects TRBV5-1 to TRBJ2-7; D may be TRBD2 (5 bases). Germline CDR1 SGHRS, CDR2 YFSETQ. The CDR3 spans 14 residues. The V end lost 5 bases, the J end lost 2 bases, and 14 bases lay between the germline ends. The CDR3 DNA is TGCGCCAGCAGAAGGAGCGTAGCGACCTACGAGCAGTACTTC. It encodes CASRRSVATYEQYF.

This clone was counted only a few times. The junction departs from germline at one end; a sequencing error may be responsible. The chain is built from TRBV6-5 and TRBJ2-5; D is uncertain. This CDR3 is 13 amino acids long. Germline-derived CDR1 and CDR2 are MNHEY and SVGAGI. Here the CDR3 reads CATLSDSQGTQYF. Here the CDR3 DNA reads TGTGCCACCCTGTCAGACTCCCAAGGGACCCAGTACTTC.